The 29 T cell receptor beta chains presented below share a single source sample, sequenced in a study of cytotoxic CD8 clonotypes in ibrutinib-treated CLL. Here immunoSEQ multiplex PCR was the method, and the copy in TCRdb shows in-frame clones only, minus some. The data hold about 74,000 clones, with around 81% observed a single time. The specimen comprised PBMCs, sampled at disease progression, from a patient treated with ibrutinib. The receptor source for this set is a human donor with chronic lymphocytic leukemia.

This clone was seen just once. J is TRBJ2-5 and V is TRBV6-5; D assignment may be TRBD1 or TRBD2 (7 bases each). The CDR3 consists of 13 residues. Germline CDR1 and CDR2: MNHEY and SVGAGI. V was pared by 8 bases and J by 5 bases, with 15 bases between. The CDR3 here is CASGRQGGETQYF. The DNA of the CDR3 is TGTGCCAGCGGCCGGCAGGGGGGGGAGACCCAGTACTTC.

The V and J genes are TRBV30 and TRBJ2-3; 11 bases are shared with TRBD1. The germline gives CDR1 GTSNPN, CDR2 SVGIG (reference sequence). The CDR3 has 17 amino acids. The V gene end was trimmed by 5 bases and the J gene end by 3 bases; junction bases not matched to a gene: 13. CDR3 residues: CAWGISRTGGWTDTQYF. DNA for the CDR3: TGTGCCTGGGGCATCTCCCGGACAGGGGGCTGGACAGATACGCAGTATTTT.

The chain has TRBV9 and TRBJ2-2; D is uncertain. Per germline, CDR1 SGDLS and CDR2 YYNGEE. The CDR3 loop spans 14 amino acids. The V end lost 1 base, the J end lost 0 bases, and 4 bases lay between the germline ends. CDR3 sequence (DNA): TGTGCCAGCAGCGTACAAGCGAACACCGGGGAGCTGTTTTTT. This translates into CASSVQANTGELFF.

This clone was observed a single time. The chain links TRBV10-1 to TRBJ1-1; 7 positions match TRBD1. The CDR3 runs to 16 residues. The trim removed 2 bases at V and 0 bases at J, leaving 6 bases unmatched. Germline CDR1 and CDR2: WNHNN and SYGVQD (reference sequence). DNA of the CDR3: TGCGCCAGCAGTGAGGGACAGGAGAAAATGAACACTGAAGCTTTCTTT. Its translation: CASSEGQEKMNTEAFF.

CDR3 region: CASGLEQVSEQYF. In DNA, the CDR3 is TGTGCTAGTGGTTTGGAGCAGGTATCCGAGCAGTACTTC. This sequence joins TRBV12-5 and TRBJ2-7; no definite D call. This CDR3 spans 13 amino acids. The ends were cut back, 1 base at V and 6 bases at J, with 10 bases in the middle. Germline CDR1 LGHNT, CDR2 FRNRAP.

This chain joins TRBV7-3 and TRBJ2-3, with 7 bases identical to TRBD2. There are 16 residues in the CDR3. V was clipped by 3 bases and J by 3 bases; unmatched bases: 9. Looked up from germline, CDR1 is SGHTA and CDR2 is FQGTGA. The CDR3 sequence is CASSFKAGWGTDTQYF. Here the CDR3 DNA reads TGTGCCAGCAGCTTCAAAGCGGGATGGGGGACAGATACGCAGTATTTT.

This chain links TRBV15 with TRBJ1-2; tentatively, D is TRBD1 (5 bases). The CDR3 loop spans 15 amino acids. Trimming removed 4 bases at V and 4 bases at J, with 16 bases between. The germline gives CDR1 LNHNV, CDR2 YYDKDF (reference sequence). The CDR3 DNA follows: TGTGCCACCAGCACCCGGGACTTCTTCCTCTATGGCTACACCTTC. Translating gives CATSTRDFFLYGYTF.

This clone ranks as medium-sized. This rearrangement joins TRBV6-5 to TRBJ1-3; 8 nucleotides match TRBD1. Trimming removed 6 bases from V and 9 bases from J; junction bases left unmatched: 4. The CDR3 length is 12 residues. CDR1 and CDR2 from the germline V gene are MNHEY and SVGAGI. The CDR3 DNA reads as TGTGCCAGCAGGGACAGGGACCGCACCATATATTTT. Translating gives CASRDRDRTIYF.

This clone was detected once. J is TRBJ1-1 and V is TRBV5-1, with a weak D call TRBD1 (5 bases). The CDR3 consists of 14 residues. Looked up from germline, CDR1 is SGHRS and CDR2 is YFSETQ. Trimming stripped 1 base from V and 5 bases from J, with 12 bases between. The CDR3 sequence is CASSLFQGGTEAFF. The CDR3 DNA sequence: TGCGCCAGCAGCTTGTTTCAGGGAGGGACTGAAGCTTTCTTT.

The gene calls are TRBV13 and TRBJ2-1, with TRBD2 as a possible D gene (5 bases). Trimming removed 2 bases from V and 4 bases from J, with 12 bases in between. Germline lookup yields CDR1 PRHDT and CDR2 FYEKMQ (reference sequence). CDR3 length equals 15 residues. CDR3 nucleotide sequence: TGTGCCAGCAGCTTACGAGGGAATAAATACAATGAGCAGTTCTTC. Protein: CASSLRGNKYNEQFF.

The rearrangement links TRBV18 to TRBJ1-3, with D perhaps TRBD1 (6 bases). The CDR3 is made up of 14 amino acids. V lost 3 bases and J 3 bases, leaving 9 bases between the germline ends. CDR1 and CDR2 (germline): KGHSH, LQKENI. The CDR3 nucleotides read TGTGCCAGCTCACCCAACAGGGTTGGAAACACCATATATTTT. It specifies CASSPNRVGNTIYF.

The V and J genes are TRBV27 and TRBJ2-7; TRBD2 is a possible D gene (7 bases). This CDR3 is 16 amino acids long. Germline CDR1 is MNHEY and CDR2 is SMNVEV (reference sequence). The V gene lost 3 bases and the J gene lost 3 bases, with 18 bases spanning the gap. The chain's CDR3 is CASSLRGGLLIYEQYF. DNA of the CDR3: TGTGCCAGCAGTTTGAGGGGGGGCCTACTCATCTACGAGCAGTACTTC.

In its sample, this clone was seen once. The V gene is TRBV7-6, the J gene TRBJ2-7; the D is unclear. Per germline, CDR1 SGHVS and CDR2 FNYEAQ. V lost 1 base and J lost 3, with 7 bases in between. The CDR3 spans 13 residues. The CDR3 DNA follows: TGTGCCAGCAGCTTAGGGGGTTTCTACGAGCAGTACTTC. Amino acids: CASSLGGFYEQYF.

The V call is TRBV25-1, the J call TRBJ2-7, with D perhaps TRBD2 (5 bases). V lost 1 base to trimming and J lost 6 bases, with 22 bases between them. This CDR3 spans 17 amino acids. CDR1 MGHDK and CDR2 SYGVNS come from the germline V gene. The CDR3, as DNA: TGTGCCAGCAGTGAATGCCGGAGAGGGTCCTTTTTCTGCGAGCAGTACTTC. It translates to CASSECRRGSFFCEQYF.

The chain links TRBV15 to TRBJ2-7; D remains ambiguous. Between the trimmed V and J ends, which lost 0 bases and 2 bases, there was a span of 8 bases. This CDR3 spans 14 amino acids. Germline V gene sequence: CDR1 LNHNV, CDR2 YYDKDF (reference sequence). The CDR3 coding sequence is TGTGCCACCAGCAGAGATTCCAAAACCTACGAGCAGTACTTC. Amino acid sequence: CATSRDSKTYEQYF.

This sequence joins TRBV5-1 and TRBJ2-1; 8 positions match TRBD1. Germline loops: CDR1 SGHRS, CDR2 YFSETQ. Losses at the gene ends were 2 bases for V and 6 bases for J; bases not matched to a gene: 1. The CDR3 spans 13 residues. CDR3 sequence reads: CASSLDRGNEQFF. CDR3 coding DNA: TGCGCCAGCAGCTTAGACAGGGGCAATGAGCAGTTCTTC.

The chain couples TRBV10-1 to TRBJ1-1; the D is unclear. This CDR3 region has 13 residues. V dropped 6 bases and J dropped 3 bases, with 11 bases sitting between them. CDR1 is WNHNN, CDR2 SYGVQD, per germline (reference sequence). The CDR3 DNA sequence: TGCGCCAGCAGCGATGGATGGGACACTGAAGCTTTCTTT. Protein product: CASSDGWDTEAFF.

V gene TRBV5-1 combines with J gene TRBJ2-1; D unresolved. Germline lookup yields CDR1 SGHRS and CDR2 YFSETQ. The CDR3 loop spans 13 amino acids. Trimming pared 4 bases from V and 9 bases from J, leaving 14 bases between. The CDR3 here is CASSPLDESEQFF. CDR3 nucleotides: TGCGCCAGCAGCCCCCTAGATGAATCTGAGCAGTTCTTC.

The chain couples TRBV7-9 to TRBJ2-2; D is possibly TRBD1 (5 bases). Germline assignment: CDR1 SEHNR and CDR2 FQNEAQ (reference sequence). The CDR3 sequence is 13 residues long. Trimming left V 3 bases short and J 6 bases short, with 8 bases between. The CDR3 sequence is CASSFQGAGELFF. The CDR3 bases are TGTGCCAGCAGCTTTCAAGGGGCCGGGGAGCTGTTTTTT.

The chain recombines TRBV9 with TRBJ2-7; 11 nucleotides align to TRBD1. Germline CDR1 is SGDLS and CDR2 is YYNGEE. The V and J ends lost 0 bases and 2 bases, in that order; junction bases with no gene match: 4. The CDR3 totals 16 residues. CDR3 bases: TGTGCCAGCAGCGTAGGCGGACAGGGGGCGGCCTACGAGCAGTACTTC. This translates into CASSVGGQGAAYEQYF.

The rearrangement joins TRBV5-1 to TRBJ1-2; D uncertain. Looked up from germline, CDR1 is SGHRS and CDR2 is YFSETQ. V lost 4 bases and J lost 6, with 13 bases in between. The CDR3 totals 13 residues. CDR3 DNA: TGCGCCAGCAGCCGCGGGTCATCTAATGGCTACACCTTC. Residues: CASSRGSSNGYTF.

J is TRBJ1-2 and V is TRBV5-4, with unresolved D. The V gene's germline CDR1 is SGHNT and CDR2 YYREEE (reference sequence). There are 15 residues in the CDR3. Trimming left V 4 bases short and J 2 bases short, with 15 bases between. CDR3 in amino acids: CASSALKKENYGYTF. The CDR3 DNA follows: TGTGCCAGCAGCGCACTAAAGAAGGAGAACTATGGCTACACCTTC. The full variable domain, completed using reference TRBV5-4 and TRBJ1-2, is ETGVTQSPTHLIKTRGQQVTLRCSSQSGHNTVSWYQQALGQGPQFIFQYYREEENGRGNFPPRFSGLQFPNYSSELNVNALELDDSALYLCASSALKKENYGYTFGSGTRLTVV.

V is TRBV5-4 and J is TRBJ2-7, with TRBD1 identical over 7 bases. Trimming cost V 0 bases and J 3 bases; bases outside gene matches: 12. Germline V gene sequence: CDR1 SGHNT, CDR2 YYREEE (reference sequence). The CDR3 sequence is 17 residues long. The chain's CDR3 is CASSLGLHRGIGYEQYF. CDR3 DNA sequence: TGTGCCAGCAGCTTGGGACTCCACAGGGGTATCGGCTACGAGCAGTACTTC. Combining the CDR3 with reference TRBV5-4 and TRBJ2-7 gives the whole variable domain ETGVTQSPTHLIKTRGQQVTLRCSSQSGHNTVSWYQQALGQGPQFIFQYYREEENGRGNFPPRFSGLQFPNYSSELNVNALELDDSALYLCASSLGLHRGIGYEQYFGPGTRLTVT.

This clone was detected only a few times. V and J are TRBV6-1 and TRBJ2-7; D is uncertain. From germline, CDR1 is MNHNS and CDR2 SASEGT. This CDR3 comprises 12 residues. Deletions cut 6 bases from V and 5 bases from J, with 11 bases between. The CDR3: CASRLGLDEQYF. CDR3 bases: TGTGCCAGCAGACTGGGTTTGGACGAGCAGTACTTC.

This clone has more than one count but fewer than ten. This chain uses TRBV27 with TRBJ2-5; weak D call: TRBD1 (6 bases). Germline V gives CDR1 MNHEY, CDR2 SMNVEV (reference sequence). The CDR3 loop spans 14 amino acids. V was trimmed by 5 bases and J by 5 bases, leaving 15 bases between them. The CDR3, as DNA: TGTGCCAGCAGTGAGAAGACAGGTACTGAGACCCAGTACTTC. Translated: CASSEKTGTETQYF.

This clone occurred a few times. The chain combines TRBV14 with TRBJ1-1; D unclear. This CDR3 is built from 13 residues. V was shortened by 5 bases and J by 3 bases, with 10 bases between the two germline ends. Germline CDR1 SGHDN, CDR2 FVKESK. The CDR3 loop reads CASSYLYYTEAFF. CDR3 nucleotides: TGTGCCAGCAGCTATCTGTATTACACTGAAGCTTTCTTT.

V gene TRBV6-1 combines with J gene TRBJ2-7; 9 bases fit TRBD1. This CDR3 region has 14 residues. Trimming took 4 bases from V and 2 from J; bases not matched to a gene: 3. Germline lookup yields CDR1 MNHNS and CDR2 SASEGT. The CDR3 DNA sequence: TGTGCCAGCAGTGCCGACAGGGGGACCTACGAGCAGTACTTC. Translating gives CASSADRGTYEQYF.

J is TRBJ1-2 and V is TRBV6-5, with 8 bases lining up with TRBD1. The V segment lost 7 bases and the J segment 2 bases; nucleotides outside the gene matches: 3. CDR1 is MNHEY, CDR2 SVGAGI, per germline. The CDR3 totals 13 residues. CDR3 nucleotides: TGTGCCAGCAAGAGACAGGGGAACTATGGCTACACCTTC. It is translated as CASKRQGNYGYTF.

CDR3 in amino acids: CASSYSLRGLEAFF. The CDR3 DNA is TGTGCCAGCAGTTACAGTCTGAGGGGGCTCGAGGCTTTCTTT. This chain joins TRBV6-6 and TRBJ1-1; 7 bases match TRBD1. The germline V gene has CDR1 MNHNY and CDR2 SVGAGI (reference sequence). V trimming: 2 bases; J trimming: 11 bases; junction bases outside the gene matches: 11. This CDR3 region has 14 residues.